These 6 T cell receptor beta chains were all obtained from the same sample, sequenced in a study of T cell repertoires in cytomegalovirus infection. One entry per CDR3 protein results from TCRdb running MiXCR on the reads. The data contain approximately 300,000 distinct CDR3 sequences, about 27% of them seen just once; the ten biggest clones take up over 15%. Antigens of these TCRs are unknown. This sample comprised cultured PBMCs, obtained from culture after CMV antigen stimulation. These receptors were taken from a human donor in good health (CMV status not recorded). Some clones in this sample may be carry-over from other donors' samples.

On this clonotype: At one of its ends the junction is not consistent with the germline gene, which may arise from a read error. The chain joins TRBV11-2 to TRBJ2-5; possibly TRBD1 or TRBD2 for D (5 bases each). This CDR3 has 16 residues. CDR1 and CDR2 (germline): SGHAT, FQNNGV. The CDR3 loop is CASSLGSTGTQETQYF. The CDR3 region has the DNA TGTGCTAGCAGCTTAGGTAGTACGGGGACCCAAGAGACCCAGTACTTC. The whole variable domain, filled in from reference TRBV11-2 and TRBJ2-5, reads EAGVAQSPRYKIIEKRQSVAFWCNPISGHATLYWYQQILGQGPKLLIQFQNNGVVDDSQLPKDRFSAERLKGVDSTLKIQPAKLEDSAVYLCASSLGSTGTQETQYFGPGTRLLVL.

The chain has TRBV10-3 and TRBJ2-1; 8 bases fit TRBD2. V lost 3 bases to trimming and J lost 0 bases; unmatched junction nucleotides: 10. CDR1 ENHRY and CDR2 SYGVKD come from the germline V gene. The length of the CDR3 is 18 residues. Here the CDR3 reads CAISERGGGDRSYNEQFF. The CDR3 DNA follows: TGTGCCATCAGTGAACGGGGGGGGGGAGACCGCTCCTACAATGAGCAGTTCTTC.

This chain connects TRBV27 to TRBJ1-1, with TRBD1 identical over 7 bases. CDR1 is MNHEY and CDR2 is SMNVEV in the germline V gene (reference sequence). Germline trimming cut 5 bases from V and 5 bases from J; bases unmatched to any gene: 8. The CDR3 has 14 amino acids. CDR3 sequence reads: CASSRQGARTEAFF. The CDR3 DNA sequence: TGTGCCAGCAGTCGACAGGGCGCTAGAACTGAAGCTTTCTTT.

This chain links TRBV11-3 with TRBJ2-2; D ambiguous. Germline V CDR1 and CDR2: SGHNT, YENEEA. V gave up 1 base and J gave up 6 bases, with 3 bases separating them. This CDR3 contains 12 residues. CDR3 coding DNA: TGTGCCAGCAGCTTAGCACCCGGGGAGCTGTTTTTT. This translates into CASSLAPGELFF.

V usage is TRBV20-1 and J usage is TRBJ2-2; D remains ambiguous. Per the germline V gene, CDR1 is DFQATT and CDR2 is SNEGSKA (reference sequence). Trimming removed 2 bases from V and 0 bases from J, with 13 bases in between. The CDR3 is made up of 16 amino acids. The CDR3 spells CSARSEAVANTGELFF. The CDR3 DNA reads TGCAGTGCTAGATCCGAGGCTGTAGCGAACACCGGGGAGCTGTTTTTT.

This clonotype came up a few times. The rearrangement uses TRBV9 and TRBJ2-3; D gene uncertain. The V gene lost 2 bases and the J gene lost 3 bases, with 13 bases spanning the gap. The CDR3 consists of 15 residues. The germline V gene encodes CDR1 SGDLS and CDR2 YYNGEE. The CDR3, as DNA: TGTGCCAGCAGCGTTGGAGCCTTGAGGACAGATACGCAGTATTTT. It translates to CASSVGALRTDTQYF.